This T cell receptor (beta chain) appears in the sequencing data of a study of blood T cell repertoires in COVID-19. Overall study context: Spain, Italy and the United States supplied samples that represented acute and convalescent COVID-19. Sources were T cells, B-cell-depleted T cells, or PBMCs; the material itself was cDNA or gDNA.

This clone was observed a handful of times. Germline V gene data show CDR1 as SGHRS and CDR2 as YFSETQ. CDR3 length: 16 residues. V gave up 0 bases and J gave up 3 bases, with 15 bases separating them. Per the authors' pipeline: Scientists estimated how many nucleated cells there were by amplifying reference gene primers. Here immunoSEQ multiplex PCR was the method, and the copy in TCRdb shows in-frame clones only, minus some. The DNA gave D and trimming, while V, J and clone size come from that table. This table holds approximately 110,000 clones, 70% to 85% found once. The V call is TRBV5-1, the J call TRBJ1-2; D unresolved. Sequenced: peripheral blood. This TCR came from a human donor with acute or convalescent COVID-19. The donor label of this sample is uncertain. The CDR3 DNA follows: TGCGCCAGCAGCTTGGCCGGGAGAAGAACTTACTATGGCTACACCTTC. It codes for CASSLAGRRTYYGYTF.